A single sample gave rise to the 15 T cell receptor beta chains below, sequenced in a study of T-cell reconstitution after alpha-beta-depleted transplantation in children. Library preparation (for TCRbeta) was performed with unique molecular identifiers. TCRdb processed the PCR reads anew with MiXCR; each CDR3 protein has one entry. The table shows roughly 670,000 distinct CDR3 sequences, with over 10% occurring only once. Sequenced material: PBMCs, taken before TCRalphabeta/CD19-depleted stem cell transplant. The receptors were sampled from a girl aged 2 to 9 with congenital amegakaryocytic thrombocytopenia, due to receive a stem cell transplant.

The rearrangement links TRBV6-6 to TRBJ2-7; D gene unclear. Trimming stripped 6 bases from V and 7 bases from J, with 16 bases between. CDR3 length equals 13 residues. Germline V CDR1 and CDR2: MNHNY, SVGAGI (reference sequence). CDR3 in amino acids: CASSPLGFGEQYF. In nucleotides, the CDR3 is TGTGCCAGCAGCCCGTTGGGTTTTGGGGAGCAGTACTTC.

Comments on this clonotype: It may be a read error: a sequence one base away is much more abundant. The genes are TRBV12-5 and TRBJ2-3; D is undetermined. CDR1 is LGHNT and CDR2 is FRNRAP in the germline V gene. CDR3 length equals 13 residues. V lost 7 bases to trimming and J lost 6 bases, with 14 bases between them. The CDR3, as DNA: TGTGCTAGTGCTTTACGTGGCCCGGATACGCAGTATTTT. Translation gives CASALRGPDTQYF.

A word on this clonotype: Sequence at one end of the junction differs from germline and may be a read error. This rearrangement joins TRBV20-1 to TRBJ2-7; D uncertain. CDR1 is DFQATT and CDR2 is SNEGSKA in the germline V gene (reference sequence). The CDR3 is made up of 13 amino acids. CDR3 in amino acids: CSARVGHSYEKYF. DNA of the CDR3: TGCAGTGCTAGAGTGGGCCACTCCTACGAGAAGTACTTC.

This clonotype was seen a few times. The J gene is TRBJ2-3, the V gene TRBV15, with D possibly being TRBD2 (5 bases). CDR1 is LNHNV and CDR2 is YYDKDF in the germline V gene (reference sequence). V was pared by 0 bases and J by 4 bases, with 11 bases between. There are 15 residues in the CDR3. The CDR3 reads CATSRDPSGADTQYF. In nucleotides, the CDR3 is TGTGCCACCAGCAGAGATCCTTCCGGGGCAGATACGCAGTATTTT.

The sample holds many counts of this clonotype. The CDR3 protein is CASSLVAESSYEQYF. The CDR3 DNA sequence: TGTGCCAGCAGCTTAGTTGCGGAAAGCTCCTACGAGCAGTACTTC. The chain combines TRBV11-2 with TRBJ2-7; no firm D call. The CDR3 runs to 15 residues. Germline lookup yields CDR1 SGHAT and CDR2 FQNNGV. V gave up 1 base and J gave up 0 bases, with 10 bases separating them.

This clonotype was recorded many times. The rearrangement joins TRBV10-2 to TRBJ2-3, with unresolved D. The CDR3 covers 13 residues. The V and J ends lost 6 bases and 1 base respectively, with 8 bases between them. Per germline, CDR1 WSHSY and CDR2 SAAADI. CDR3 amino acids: CASSPVRTDTQYF. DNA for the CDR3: TGCGCCAGCAGCCCAGTACGCACAGATACGCAGTATTTT.

DNA of the CDR3: TGCGCCAGCACACCAGGGGCAGTTCGGAACACTGAAGCTTTCTTT. It codes for CASTPGAVRNTEAFF. The gene calls are TRBV5-1 and TRBJ1-1; D is perhaps TRBD1 (6 bases). The germline V gene encodes CDR1 SGHRS and CDR2 YFSETQ. The ends were cut back, 6 bases at V and 1 base at J, with 16 bases in the middle. The CDR3 sequence is 15 residues long.

The CDR3 reads CASSERRLYQPQHF. The DNA of the CDR3 is TGTGCCAGCAGTGAAAGGAGGTTGTACCAGCCCCAGCATTTT. The chain couples TRBV2 to TRBJ1-5; D is undetermined. This CDR3 contains 14 residues. CDR1 and CDR2 (germline): SNHLY, FYNNEI. V was shortened by 2 bases and J by 7 bases, with 12 bases between the two germline ends.

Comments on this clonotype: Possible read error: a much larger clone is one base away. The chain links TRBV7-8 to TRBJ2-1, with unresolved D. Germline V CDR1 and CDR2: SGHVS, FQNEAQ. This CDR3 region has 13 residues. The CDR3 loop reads CARSFDTSVSRFF. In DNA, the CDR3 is TGTGCCAGGAGCTTTGACACTTCGGTTTCCCGGTTCTTC.

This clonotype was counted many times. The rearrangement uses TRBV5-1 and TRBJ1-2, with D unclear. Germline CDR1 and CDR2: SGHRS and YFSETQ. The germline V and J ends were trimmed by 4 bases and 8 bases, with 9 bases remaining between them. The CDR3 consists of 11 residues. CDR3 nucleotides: TGCGCCAGCAGCCCTGGACGAGGCTACACCTTC. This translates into CASSPGRGYTF.

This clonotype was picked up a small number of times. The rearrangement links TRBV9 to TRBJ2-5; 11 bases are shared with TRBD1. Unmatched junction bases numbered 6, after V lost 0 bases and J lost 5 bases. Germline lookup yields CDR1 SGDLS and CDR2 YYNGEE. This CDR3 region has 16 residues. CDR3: CASSVGTGGIHETQYF. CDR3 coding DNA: TGTGCCAGCAGCGTAGGGACAGGGGGCATCCACGAGACCCAGTACTTC.

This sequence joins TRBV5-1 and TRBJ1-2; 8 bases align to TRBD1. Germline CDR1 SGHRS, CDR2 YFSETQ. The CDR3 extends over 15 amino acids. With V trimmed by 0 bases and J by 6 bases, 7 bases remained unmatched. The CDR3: CASSLVPGGEDGYTF. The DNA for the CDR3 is TGCGCCAGCAGCTTGGTACCAGGGGGCGAGGATGGCTACACCTTC.

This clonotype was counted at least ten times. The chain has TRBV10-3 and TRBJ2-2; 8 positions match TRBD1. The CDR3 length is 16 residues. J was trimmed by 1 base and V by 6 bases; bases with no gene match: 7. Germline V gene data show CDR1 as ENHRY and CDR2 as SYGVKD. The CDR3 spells CAIRRGQGLNTGELFF. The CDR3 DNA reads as TGTGCCATCAGACGCGGACAGGGATTGAACACCGGGGAGCTGTTTTTT.

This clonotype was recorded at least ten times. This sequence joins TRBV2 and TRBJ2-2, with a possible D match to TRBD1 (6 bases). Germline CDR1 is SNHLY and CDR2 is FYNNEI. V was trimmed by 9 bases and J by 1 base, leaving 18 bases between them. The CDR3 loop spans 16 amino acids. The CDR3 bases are TGTGCCAGTCAAGACCGGGACAAACTGAACACCGGGGAGCTGTTTTTT. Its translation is CASQDRDKLNTGELFF.

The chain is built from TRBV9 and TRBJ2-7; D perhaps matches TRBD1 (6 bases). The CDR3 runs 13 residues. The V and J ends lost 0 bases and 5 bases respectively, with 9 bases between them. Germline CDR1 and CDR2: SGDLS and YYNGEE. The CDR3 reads CASSVVGGDEQYF. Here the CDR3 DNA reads TGTGCCAGCAGCGTAGTAGGGGGAGACGAGCAGTACTTC. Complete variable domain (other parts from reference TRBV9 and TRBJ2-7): DSGVTQTPKHLITATGQRVTLRCSPRSGDLSVYWYQQSLDQGLQFLIQYYNGEERAKGNILERFSAQQFPDLHSELNLSSLELGDSALYFCASSVVGGDEQYFGPGTRLTVT.